These T cell receptor beta chains were read from a single sample in a study. A single record per CDR3 protein comes from TCRdb applying MiXCR to the 5' RACE reads. Among fewer than 80,000 distinct CDR3 sequences, 20% to 25% were seen once, and the ten largest hold about 3%. Sequenced input: memory CD4+ T cells sorted from a lymph node. The source is a female donor with breast cancer. CDR3s include the opening cysteine and the closing phenylalanine or tryptophan. A D gene is named only where the DNA matches it firmly. The listing skips clone size in some rows; elsewhere it reads once, few, many or a size class.

v_gene: TRBV29-1
j_gene: TRBJ2-1
d_gene: TRBD2
abundance: few
CDR3aa: CSVEDLAEADEQFF

v_gene: TRBV5-1
j_gene: TRBJ2-3
d_gene: -
abundance: many
CDR3aa: CASSTTADTQYF

v_gene: TRBV5-1
j_gene: TRBJ2-6
d_gene: -
abundance: few
CDR3aa: CASSLESSGANVLTF

v_gene: TRBV6-5
j_gene: TRBJ2-2
d_gene: -
abundance: many
CDR3aa: CATAPVIANTGELFF

v_gene: TRBV20-1
j_gene: TRBJ1-5
d_gene: -
abundance: -
CDR3aa: CSAREGGPRQPQHF

v_gene: TRBV20-1
j_gene: TRBJ2-4
d_gene: TRBD2
abundance: -
CDR3aa: CSARRASGGAGNIQYF

v_gene: TRBV5-1
j_gene: TRBJ2-1
d_gene: -
abundance: -
CDR3aa: CASSAGSFGLNEQFF

v_gene: TRBV24-1
j_gene: TRBJ2-2
d_gene: -
abundance: -
CDR3aa: CATSDPVRTANTGELFF

v_gene: TRBV29-1
j_gene: TRBJ1-1
d_gene: -
abundance: -
CDR3aa: CSVAQCTNTEAFF

v_gene: TRBV7-9
j_gene: TRBJ1-1
d_gene: -
abundance: -
CDR3aa: CASSLASGHGTEAFF

v_gene: TRBV9
j_gene: TRBJ1-5
d_gene: -
abundance: many
CDR3aa: CASSGRGQPQHF

v_gene: TRBV7-3
j_gene: TRBJ2-3
d_gene: -
abundance: many
CDR3aa: CASSAQGGDTQYF

v_gene: TRBV5-4
j_gene: TRBJ2-7
d_gene: -
abundance: many
CDR3aa: CASSYDPPEEQYF

v_gene: TRBV28
j_gene: TRBJ2-7
d_gene: -
abundance: many
CDR3aa: CASSPLHGTQYF

v_gene: TRBV7-2
j_gene: TRBJ2-6
d_gene: -
abundance: few
CDR3aa: CASSSRATGANVLTF

v_gene: TRBV4-2
j_gene: TRBJ1-1
d_gene: -
abundance: -
CDR3aa: CASSQGRVLTEAFF

v_gene: TRBV7-2
j_gene: TRBJ1-2
d_gene: -
abundance: few
CDR3aa: CASSLYVREANYGYTF

v_gene: TRBV9
j_gene: TRBJ2-1
d_gene: TRBD2
abundance: many
CDR3aa: CASSVSSGSANNEQFF

v_gene: TRBV9
j_gene: TRBJ2-3
d_gene: TRBD2
abundance: few
CDR3aa: CASSNGLAGADTQYF

v_gene: TRBV12-3/TRBV12-4
j_gene: TRBJ2-1
d_gene: -
abundance: few
CDR3aa: CASSPLEELEQFF

v_gene: TRBV29-1
j_gene: TRBJ2-3
d_gene: -
abundance: few
CDR3aa: CSVELGQYTQYF

v_gene: TRBV6-1
j_gene: TRBJ2-7
d_gene: -
abundance: few
CDR3aa: CASMGGGIVYEQYF

v_gene: TRBV7-9
j_gene: TRBJ1-1
d_gene: -
abundance: -
CDR3aa: CAGRREEDTETFF

v_gene: TRBV29-1
j_gene: TRBJ1-5
d_gene: -
abundance: many
CDR3aa: CSVGEGLQPQHF

v_gene: TRBV29-1
j_gene: TRBJ1-1
d_gene: TRBD1
abundance: -
CDR3aa: CSVCTGGSNTEAFF

v_gene: TRBV5-1
j_gene: TRBJ2-1
d_gene: TRBD2
abundance: -
CDR3aa: CASSLDGRAYNEQFF

v_gene: TRBV20-1
j_gene: TRBJ2-1
d_gene: -
abundance: -
CDR3aa: CSAEEATSHEQFF

v_gene: TRBV6-6
j_gene: TRBJ1-6
d_gene: TRBD1
abundance: once
CDR3aa: CASSYSGPGQGTNSYNSPLHF

v_gene: TRBV18
j_gene: TRBJ2-1
d_gene: -
abundance: few
CDR3aa: CASSPPSGRRDEQFF

v_gene: TRBV7-9
j_gene: TRBJ1-3
d_gene: TRBD1
abundance: few
CDR3aa: CASSFQGVGDTIYF

v_gene: TRBV6-5
j_gene: TRBJ2-2
d_gene: -
abundance: many
CDR3aa: CASRNTGELFF

v_gene: TRBV27
j_gene: TRBJ1-2
d_gene: -
abundance: -
CDR3aa: CASRPTGGDYGYTF

v_gene: TRBV5-1
j_gene: TRBJ2-7
d_gene: TRBD2
abundance: -
CDR3aa: CASSLGLAGPYEQYF

v_gene: TRBV6-1
j_gene: TRBJ1-1
d_gene: -
abundance: -
CDR3aa: CASKPGESNTEAFF

v_gene: TRBV7-8
j_gene: TRBJ1-1
d_gene: -
abundance: once
CDR3aa: CASSPGRSNTEAFF

v_gene: TRBV7-9
j_gene: TRBJ2-1
d_gene: TRBD1
abundance: few
CDR3aa: CASSPLGGTGRREQFF

v_gene: TRBV12-3/TRBV12-4
j_gene: TRBJ2-7
d_gene: -
abundance: -
CDR3aa: CASSFYPGGVGEQYF

v_gene: TRBV24-1
j_gene: TRBJ2-1
d_gene: -
abundance: many
CDR3aa: CATSDYNEQFF

v_gene: TRBV7-2
j_gene: TRBJ1-3
d_gene: -
abundance: few
CDR3aa: CASSAGDKGNTIYF

v_gene: TRBV20-1
j_gene: TRBJ2-7
d_gene: TRBD1
abundance: few
CDR3aa: CSGTGQSYEQYF

v_gene: TRBV5-1
j_gene: TRBJ1-1
d_gene: -
abundance: -
CDR3aa: CASSLETGIEVFF